This T cell receptor (beta chain) was captured by sequencing in a study of blood T cell repertoires in COVID-19. In the study overall: Samples representing acute and convalescent COVID-19 were sourced from the United States, Italy and Spain. PBMCs, B-cell-depleted T cells, or T cells were the source of the cDNA or gDNA that made up the material.

The authors' processing: From reference gene primer amplification, estimates of nucleated cell counts were derived. Generated by immunoSEQ multiplex PCR, the TCRdb table keeps only in-frame clones and is missing some. V, J and clone size were drawn from that table, and D and trimming were deduced from the DNA. Among some 490,000 clones, 70% to 90% were seen once, and the ten largest hold approximately 3%. Germline CDR1 is SEHNR and CDR2 is FQNEAQ (reference sequence). The V end was cut by 9 bases, the J end by 0 bases, with 9 bases between. The CDR3 runs to 13 residues. This sequence was found in a human donor in a cohort sampled during active COVID-19. The chain has TRBV7-9 and TRBJ2-4, with D possibly TRBD1 on 5 matching bases. The sample consisted of peripheral blood. CDR3: CASQGVAKNIQYF. The CDR3 DNA reads TGTGCCAGTCAAGGGGTAGCCAAAAACATTCAGTACTTC.